Below are 13 T cell receptor beta chains sequenced from a single sample in a study of blood T cell repertoires in COVID-19. TCRdb's copy holds only in-frame clones and misses some; the assay was immunoSEQ multiplex PCR. The sample includes fewer than 100,000 clones, around three quarters of them seen just once. The sample taken for sequencing was peripheral blood. Every receptor here comes from an older woman with acute or convalescent COVID-19.

The chain couples TRBV6-2 or TRBV6-3 to TRBJ1-1, with 7 bases identical to TRBD1. The CDR3 has 15 residues. V lost 5 bases, J lost 2 bases, and 8 bases stayed unmatched. CDR1 and CDR2 from the germline V gene are MNHEY and SVGEGT. CDR3 protein: CASSPWTGINTEAFF. CDR3 nucleotide sequence: TGTGCCAGCAGTCCGTGGACAGGAATCAACACTGAAGCTTTCTTT.

The gene calls are TRBV3-1 (or the pseudogene TRBV3-2) and TRBJ2-5; maybe TRBD2 (5 bases). The CDR3 has 12 amino acids. The germline CDR1 and CDR2 sequences are LGHDT and YNNKEL (reference sequence). V was cut by 3 bases and J by 3 bases, with 5 bases left in between. CDR3 sequence (DNA): TGTGCCAGCAGCCACGGGGAAGAGACCCAGTACTTC. It yields the protein CASSHGEETQYF.

This sequence joins TRBV12-3 or TRBV12-4 and TRBJ1-1; no firm D call. The CDR3 totals 12 residues. The V end was cut by 6 bases, the J end by 3 bases, with 8 bases between. Here the CDR3 reads CASSKHDTEAFF. The DNA for the CDR3 is TGTGCCAGCAGCAAACACGACACTGAAGCTTTCTTT.

In this sample, this clone turned up once. This sequence joins TRBV11-2 and TRBJ2-5, with TRBD1 matching over 7 bases. V shed 1 base and J 1 base; nucleotides not matched to a gene: 3. Germline lookup yields CDR1 SGHAT and CDR2 FQNNGV. This CDR3 contains 15 residues. CDR3 loop: CASSLVGTVQETQYF. CDR3 sequence (DNA): TGTGCCAGCAGCTTAGTGGGGACAGTCCAAGAGACCCAGTACTTC.

The chain links TRBV30 to TRBJ2-2; weak D call: TRBD1 (6 bases). Germline CDR1 GTSNPN, CDR2 SVGIG (reference sequence). The CDR3 totals 12 residues. V lost 3 bases, J lost 4 bases, and 6 bases lay in between. The chain's CDR3 is CAWSRGTGELFF. DNA of the CDR3: TGTGCCTGGAGCAGGGGCACCGGGGAGCTGTTTTTT.

The chain carries TRBV7-6 and TRBJ2-7; TRBD2 matches at 11 bases. V was pared by 4 bases and J by 6 bases, with 8 bases of the junction left unmatched. This CDR3 comprises 15 residues. Germline assignment: CDR1 SGHVS and CDR2 FNYEAQ. CDR3 nucleotide sequence: TGTGCCAGCAGCTCCCCGACTAGCGGGATTATCGAGCAGTACTTC. Translated: CASSSPTSGIIEQYF. Complete variable domain (other parts from reference TRBV7-6 and TRBJ2-7): GAGVSQSPRYKVTKRGQDVALRCDPISGHVSLYWYRQALGQGPEFLTYFNYEAQQDKSGLPNDRFSAERPEGSISTLTIQRTEQRDSAMYRCASSSPTSGIIEQYFGPGTRLTVT.

V usage is TRBV6-1 and J usage is TRBJ1-4, with a possible D match to TRBD1 (6 bases). CDR1 and CDR2 from the germline V gene are MNHNS and SASEGT. CDR3 length: 15 residues. The V end lost 1 base, the J end lost 8 bases, and 14 bases lay between the germline ends. CDR3 DNA: TGTGCCAGCAGTGAAGAAGCAGGGGTGGCAGAAAAACTGTTTTTT. Its protein product is CASSEEAGVAEKLFF.

About this clone: Germline is not matched at one junction end, which may reflect a read error. The rearrangement joins TRBV6-4 to TRBJ2-3; the match to TRBD2 covers 10 bases. The CDR3 runs to 15 residues. Germline loops: CDR1 MRHNA, CDR2 SNTAGT. CDR3 loop: CAGSDGSGGADTQYF. As DNA, the CDR3 is TGTGCCGGCAGTGACGGAAGCGGGGGGGCAGATACGCAGTATTTT.

The J gene is TRBJ2-7, the V gene TRBV3-1 (or the pseudogene TRBV3-2), with 7 bases matching TRBD2. This CDR3 has 17 amino acids. V was clipped by 2 bases and J by 6 bases; unmatched bases: 16. Germline V lookup: CDR1 LGHDT, CDR2 YNNKEL (reference sequence). This chain's CDR3 is CASSQRGVSRSIREQYF. CDR3 in DNA: TGTGCCAGCAGCCAACGGGGGGTGTCGAGGTCGATACGCGAGCAGTACTTC.

This chain joins TRBV3-1 (or the pseudogene TRBV3-2) and TRBJ1-2; a possible D gene is TRBD1 (5 bases). Trimming took 5 bases from V and 3 from J, leaving 16 bases between them. CDR1 and CDR2 from the germline V gene are LGHDT and YNNKEL (reference sequence). This CDR3 spans 15 amino acids. CDR3 DNA: TGTGCCAGCAGCAATCGCGGGGGACGCGACTATGGCTACACCTTC. It specifies CASSNRGGRDYGYTF.

This chain links TRBV7-3 with TRBJ2-2, with 7 bases identical to TRBD2. The V gene end was trimmed by 1 base and the J gene end by 1 base; junction bases not matched to a gene: 6. The germline CDR1 and CDR2 sequences are SGHTA and FQGTGA. The CDR3 is 17 amino acids. DNA for the CDR3: TGTGCCAGCAGCTTAAATCCAGCGGGGATGAACACCGGGGAGCTGTTTTTT. This codes for CASSLNPAGMNTGELFF.

This chain connects TRBV5-4 to TRBJ2-3; possible D gene TRBD2, 5 bases. The CDR3 extends over 14 amino acids. Germline CDR1 reads SGHNT; CDR2 reads YYREEE (reference sequence). V lost 6 bases to trimming and J lost 5 bases, with 16 bases between them. CDR3 loop: CASKREALQDTQYF. The CDR3 coding sequence is TGTGCCAGCAAACGGGAAGCCCTCCAAGATACGCAGTATTTT. Together with reference TRBV5-4 and TRBJ2-3, the CDR3 gives the full variable domain: ETGVTQSPTHLIKTRGQQVTLRCSSQSGHNTVSWYQQALGQGPQFIFQYYREEENGRGNFPPRFSGLQFPNYSSELNVNALELDDSALYLCASKREALQDTQYFGPGTRLTVL.

This clone has just a few counts. The J gene is TRBJ2-3, the V gene TRBV6-4; 7 nucleotides align to TRBD2. CDR1 and CDR2 (germline): MRHNA, SNTAGT. V lost 0 bases to trimming and J lost 6 bases; unmatched junction nucleotides: 6. The CDR3 consists of 15 residues. CDR3 protein: CASSDSSGAGDTQYF. DNA for the CDR3: TGTGCCAGCAGTGACTCAAGCGGGGCCGGTGATACGCAGTATTTT.